The 2 T cell receptor beta chains presented below share a single source sample, sequenced in a study of cytomegalovirus exposure and HLA in healthy donors. Researchers ran the PCR with 60 Vbeta and 13 Jbeta primers. The repertoire was sequenced with immunoSEQ multiplex PCR; TCRdb's copy has only in-frame clones and lacks some. Counted here are some 140,000 clones, around 80% occurring once; the ten biggest clones make up around 2%. The sample was PBMCs. The source of these receptors is a female donor in good health and CMV-seropositive.

The chain joins TRBV7-2 to TRBJ2-5; possible D gene TRBD2, 6 bases. The CDR3 spans 15 residues. V gave up 1 base and J gave up 5 bases, with 14 bases separating them. The germline V gene has CDR1 SGHTA and CDR2 FQGNSA. This CDR3 is CASSLVARREETQYF. CDR3 nucleotides: TGTGCCAGCAGCTTAGTGGCCAGGAGGGAGGAGACCCAGTACTTC.

This chain connects TRBV6-1 to TRBJ1-2, with 8 bases matching TRBD1. The CDR3 covers 14 residues. Germline CDR1 MNHNS, CDR2 SASEGT. Trimming cost V 4 bases and J 4 bases; bases outside gene matches: 5. The CDR3, as DNA: TGTGCCAGCAGTGGGACAGGGAGTCGCTATGGCTACACCTTC. It encodes CASSGTGSRYGYTF.